The text below deals with one T cell receptor beta chain. Its specificity is not known. V dropped 7 bases and J dropped 5; count of bases not matched to a gene: 6. The CDR3 is 13 residues long. Germline CDR1 is MNHNS and CDR2 is SASEGT. The record originates from a study of cytomegalovirus exposure and HLA in healthy donors. Study information: The 90 to 150 validation repertoires used the same platform as the 666 first-cohort repertoires, a later analysis reported. Study conclusions and caveats: Reports showed the classifier diagnosing cytomegalovirus status with high specificity and sensitivity. Investigators reported approximately 150 TCR beta chains as tied to cytomegalovirus. Rare TCR sequences predominated, though certain public TCRs were found in many donors.

The assay was immunoSEQ multiplex PCR, and TCRdb's table has in-frame clones only and misses some. Of about 73,000 clones in the sample, approximately 95% were seen once. What was sequenced was PBMCs. This sequence joins TRBV6-1 and TRBJ2-5; 8 bases match TRBD2. The clonotype comes from a man younger than 30 in good health and CMV-seronegative. CDR3 sequence: CASTGGAGETQYF. CDR3 bases: TGTGCCAGCACCGGGGGGGCCGGGGAGACCCAGTACTTC.